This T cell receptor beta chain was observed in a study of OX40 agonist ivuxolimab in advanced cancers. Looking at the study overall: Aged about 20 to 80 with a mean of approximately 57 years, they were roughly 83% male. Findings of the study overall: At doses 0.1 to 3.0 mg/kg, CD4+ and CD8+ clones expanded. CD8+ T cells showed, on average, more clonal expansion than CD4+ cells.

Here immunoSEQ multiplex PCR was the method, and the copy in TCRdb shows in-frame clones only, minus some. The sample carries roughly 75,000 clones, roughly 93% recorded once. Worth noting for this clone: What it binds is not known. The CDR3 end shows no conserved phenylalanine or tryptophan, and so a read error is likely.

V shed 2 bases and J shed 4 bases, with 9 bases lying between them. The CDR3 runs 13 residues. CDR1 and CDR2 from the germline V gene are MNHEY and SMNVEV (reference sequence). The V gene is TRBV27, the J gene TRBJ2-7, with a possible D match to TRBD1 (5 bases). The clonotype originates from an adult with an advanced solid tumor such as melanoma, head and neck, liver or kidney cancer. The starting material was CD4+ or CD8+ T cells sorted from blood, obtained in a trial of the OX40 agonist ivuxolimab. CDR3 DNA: TGTGCCAGCAGTTTAGGCCGGACATACGAGCAGTACCTC. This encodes CASSLGRTYEQYL.